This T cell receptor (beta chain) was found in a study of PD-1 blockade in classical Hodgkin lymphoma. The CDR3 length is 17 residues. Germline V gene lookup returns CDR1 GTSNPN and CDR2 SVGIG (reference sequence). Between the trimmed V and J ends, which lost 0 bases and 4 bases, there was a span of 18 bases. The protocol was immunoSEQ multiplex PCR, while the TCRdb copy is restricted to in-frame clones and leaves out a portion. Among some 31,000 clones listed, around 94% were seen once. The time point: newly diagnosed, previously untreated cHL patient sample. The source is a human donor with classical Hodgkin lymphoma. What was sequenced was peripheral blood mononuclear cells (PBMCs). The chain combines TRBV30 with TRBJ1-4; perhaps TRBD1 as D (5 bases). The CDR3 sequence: CAWSVRAGWIGNEKLFF. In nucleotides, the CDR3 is TGTGCCTGGAGTGTAAGGGCAGGGTGGATTGGTAATGAAAAACTGTTTTTT.